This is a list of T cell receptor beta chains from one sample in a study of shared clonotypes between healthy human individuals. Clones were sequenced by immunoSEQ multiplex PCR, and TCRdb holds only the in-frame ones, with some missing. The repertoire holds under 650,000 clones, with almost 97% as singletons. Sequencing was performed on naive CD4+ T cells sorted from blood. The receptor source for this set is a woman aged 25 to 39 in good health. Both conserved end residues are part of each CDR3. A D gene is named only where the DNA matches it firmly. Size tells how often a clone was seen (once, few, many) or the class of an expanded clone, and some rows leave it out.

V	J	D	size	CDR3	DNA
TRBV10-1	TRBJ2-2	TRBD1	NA	CASSTGQDTGELFF	TGCGCCAGCAGTACGGGACAGGACACCGGGGAGCTGTTTTTT
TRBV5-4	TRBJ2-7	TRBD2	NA	CASRPASGEPYEQYF	TGTGCCAGCAGGCCAGCTAGCGGGGAACCCTACGAGCAGTACTTC
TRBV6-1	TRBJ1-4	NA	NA	CASSEVRRGVSEKLFF	TGTGCCAGCAGTGAGGTTCGTCGAGGGGTTTCTGAAAAACTGTTTTTT
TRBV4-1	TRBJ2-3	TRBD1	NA	CASSLRTGDTDTQYF	TGCGCCAGCAGCCTCCGGACAGGGGACACAGATACGCAGTATTTT
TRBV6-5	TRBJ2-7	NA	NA	CASSYTVEQYF	TGTGCCAGCAGTTACACAGTCGAGCAGTACTTC
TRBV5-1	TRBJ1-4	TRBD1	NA	CASSVSGTGGLRKEKLFF	TGCGCCAGCAGCGTTTCCGGGACAGGGGGCCTTCGGAAGGAAAAACTGTTTTTT
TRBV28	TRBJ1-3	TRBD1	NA	CASSSRQGRNTIYF	TGTGCCAGCAGTTCGCGACAGGGAAGAAACACCATATATTTT
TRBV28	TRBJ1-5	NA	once	CASSLGVNQPQHF	TGTGCCAGCAGCTTAGGGGTCAATCAGCCCCAGCATTTT
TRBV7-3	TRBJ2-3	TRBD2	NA	CASSLKGLDRNTQYF	TGTGCCAGCAGCTTAAAGGGACTAGATCGAAATACGCAGTATTTT
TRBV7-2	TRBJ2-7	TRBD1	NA	CASSTKPGQGEYF	TGTGCCAGCAGCACAAAACCAGGACAGGGAGAGTACTTC
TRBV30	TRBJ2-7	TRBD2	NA	CAWNRLASSYEQYF	TGTGCCTGGAACAGACTAGCGTCCTCCTACGAGCAGTACTTC
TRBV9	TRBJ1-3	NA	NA	CASSVAIFSGNTIYF	TGTGCCAGCAGCGTAGCGATCTTCTCTGGAAACACCATATATTTT